This is a list of T cell receptor beta chains from one sample in a study of blood T cell repertoires in COVID-19. The data were produced by immunoSEQ multiplex PCR, yet TCRdb's version contains in-frame clones alone and is incomplete. The sample records about 83,000 clones, about four fifths being singletons. Sequences were obtained from peripheral blood. These receptors were collected from a woman aged 80 or over with active or convalescent COVID-19. The CDR3 runs from the conserved cysteine through the conserved F or W. D genes are given only for firm matches. Size is stated for part of the rows, as once, few or many counts, or as a class when the clone is expanded.

>TRBJ1-2|TRBV7-2|TRBD1|-
TGTGCCAGCAGCTCGATGACAGGGTTTGACTATGGCTACACCTTC
CASSSMTGFDYGYTF
>TRBJ2-7|TRBV2|-|once
TGTGCCAGCAGTGAAGTACGAGGTAAGGGAGTCTACGAGCAGTACTTC
CASSEVRGKGVYEQYF
>TRBJ2-2|TRBV5-1|-|-
TGCGCCAGCAGACACCGGGTTATGAACACCGGGGAGCTGTTTTTT
CASRHRVMNTGELFF
>TRBJ2-5|TRBV3-1/TRBV3-2|-|few
TGTGCCAGCAGCCAATCTCTACAAGAGACCCAGTACTTC
CASSQSLQETQYF
>TRBJ1-1|TRBV11-2|-|-
TGTGCCAGCAGCTTAGTAGGGGGGGTAAATACTGAAGCTTTCTTT
CASSLVGGVNTEAFF
>TRBJ2-2|TRBV28|-|-
TGTGCCAGCAGCAGGGCGAACACCGGGGAGCTGTTTTTT
CASSRANTGELFF
>TRBJ2-1|TRBV4-3|-|-
TGCGCCAGCAGCCAAGTTAGGGGCCTTCCTTACAATGAGCAGTTCTTC
CASSQVRGLPYNEQFF
>TRBJ2-1|TRBV7-8|-|once
TGTGCCAGCAGCTTAGTTTCAGTCCAATTCTCCTACAATGAGCAGTTCTTC
CASSLVSVQFSYNEQFF
>TRBJ1-5|TRBV19|-|-
TGTGCCAGTAGTATAATCGGCAGGGGATTCAATCAGCCCCAGCATTTT
CASSIIGRGFNQPQHF
>TRBJ1-1|TRBV27|-|many
TGTGCCAGCAGTTTTGGGCCCGAGGGCACTGAAGCTTTCTTT
CASSFGPEGTEAFF
>TRBJ2-1|TRBV14|TRBD1|-
TGTGCCAGCAGCGCAACAGGGGGCTCGGGCAATGAGCAGTTCTTC
CASSATGGSGNEQFF
>TRBJ2-2|TRBV6-6|-|-
TGTGCCAGTGGCGGGGTTTCCGGGGAGCTGTTTTTT
CASGGVSGELFF
>TRBJ2-7|TRBV30|TRBD2|-
TGTGCCTGGAGTGCCTACGCCACTAGCGGGTCCTACGAGCAGTACTTC
CAWSAYATSGSYEQYF
>TRBJ2-3|TRBV5-1|TRBD2|-
TGCGCCAGCAGCTTGGAAGCGGGGAGGGGCTTGGCAGATACGCAGTATTTT
CASSLEAGRGLADTQYF
>TRBJ2-7|TRBV11-2|-|-
TGTGCCAGCAGCTTAGATCGACAGGAGCAGTACTTC
CASSLDRQEQYF
>TRBJ2-1|TRBV4-3|TRBD2|-
TGCGCCAGCAGCCAAGATCTATCTAGCGGGGGGGCTAGTGAGCAGTTCTTC
CASSQDLSSGGASEQFF
>TRBJ2-2|TRBV6-2/TRBV6-3|TRBD1|many
TGTGCCAGCAGTTTCGACAGGGGAGGCACCGGGGAGCTGTTTTTT
CASSFDRGGTGELFF
>TRBJ2-6|TRBV5-1|-|-
TGCGCCAGCAGCGCCACTAGCTCTGGGGCCAACGTCCTGACTTTC
CASSATSSGANVLTF
>TRBJ1-3|TRBV7-2|-|-
TGTGCCAGCAGCCTGTCAGGGGACGGTGGAAACACCATATATTTT
CASSLSGDGGNTIYF
>TRBJ1-2|TRBV5-6|-|-
TGTGCCAGCAGCAACAAACTTAAGAGGGCTTATGGCTACACCTTC
CASSNKLKRAYGYTF
>TRBJ2-7|TRBV4-3|-|-
TGCGCCAGCAGCCAAGACAGGGCGAGCTCCTACGAGCAGTACTTC
CASSQDRASSYEQYF
>TRBJ2-7|TRBV19|-|-
TGTGCCAGTAGCCGGACTTCGGAACTTTACGAGCAGTACTTC
CASSRTSELYEQYF
>TRBJ1-1|TRBV10-3|TRBD1|-
TGTGCCATCAGGTCGGGACAGCTAATGAACACTGAAGCTTTCTTT
CAIRSGQLMNTEAFF
>TRBJ2-7|TRBV18|TRBD1|-
TGTGCCAGCTCACCCCCCCAGAGGGACAGGGGATACGAGCAGTACTTC
CASSPPQRDRGYEQYF
>TRBJ2-1|TRBV11-2|-|-
TGTGCCAGCACCGATAGTGTGTATGAGCAGTTCTTC
CASTDSVYEQFF
>TRBJ1-1|TRBV10-3|TRBD1|-
TGTGCCATCAGGGATAACAGGGGAGCTGAAGCTTTCTTT
CAIRDNRGAEAFF
>TRBJ2-6|TRBV5-4|TRBD1|-
TGTGCCAGCAGCTCTACCCCCACAGGGGCTGGGGCCAACGTCCTGACTTTC
CASSSTPTGAGANVLTF
>TRBJ2-2|TRBV19|TRBD1|-
TGTGCCAGTACGTACAGGGGGACGAACACCGGGGAGCTGTTTTTT
CASTYRGTNTGELFF
>TRBJ2-7|TRBV24-1|-|-
TGTGCCACCCGAACCCCCCCAGTACCTTCTTTGCTCTACGAGCAGTACTTC
CATRTPPVPSLLYEQYF
>TRBJ1-1|TRBV19|-|-
TGTGCCAGTAGTATTTACCCGAGGGAGGACACTGAAGCTTTCTTT
CASSIYPREDTEAFF
>TRBJ1-1|TRBV4-3|-|-
TGCGCCAGCAGCCTCAATCAACGGGACACTGAAGCTTTCTTT
CASSLNQRDTEAFF
>TRBJ2-1|TRBV2|TRBD2|-
TGTGCCTCTATGGGGGCGACTAGCGGGGGGGAGCAGTTCTTC
CASMGATSGGEQFF
>TRBJ1-1|TRBV4-3|-|many
TGCGCCAGCAGCCAAGATCGCCCAGGATTGAACACTGAAGCTTTCTTT
CASSQDRPGLNTEAFF
>TRBJ2-7|TRBV7-8|TRBD1|-
TGTGCCAGCAGCTTGGGCGAGGTGCAGGGGGCGGGGGAGCAGTACTTC
CASSLGEVQGAGEQYF
>TRBJ1-6|TRBV5-4|-|few
TGTGCCAGCAGCGCGGACAGAAATTCACCCCTCCACTTT
CASSADRNSPLHF
>TRBJ1-1|TRBV9|TRBD1|-
TGTGCCAGCAGCGTCAGAGGGGGCGTCGGTTATGGAGACACTGAAGCTTTCTTT
CASSVRGGVGYGDTEAFF
>TRBJ1-6|TRBV28|-|-
TGTGCCAGCAGTCCCCCGAGCTCCTATAATTCACCCCTCCACTTT
CASSPPSSYNSPLHF
>TRBJ1-3|TRBV9|TRBD1|once
TGTGCCAGCAGCGTGGGACAGGGGGCGGAGGGAAACACCATATATTTT
CASSVGQGAEGNTIYF
>TRBJ2-3|TRBV7-2|-|-
TGTGCCAGCAGCTTGGTAGGAGGGTTTGGGGATACGCAGTATTTT
CASSLVGGFGDTQYF
>TRBJ1-2|TRBV2|-|-
TGTGCCAGCAGTGATTCTAATAGTGGCTACACCTTC
CASSDSNSGYTF